The 24 T cell receptor beta chains given below trace back to one sample, sequenced in a study of CD8+CD57+ T cells in acquired aplastic anemia. The template used for profiling TCR beta VDJ and CDR3 was genomic DNA. Via MiXCR, TCRdb re-called the reads, giving one row per CDR3 protein. The repertoire includes about 180,000 distinct CDR3 sequences, approximately 48% of them detected once, and about an eighth sits in the top ten. Flow cytometry had shown expanded CD8+CD57+ cells in the patients chosen for sequencing. Specimen: sorted CD4+, CD8+, or CD8+CD57+ T cells (not recorded which) from PBMCs. The source is a human donor with aplastic anemia.

This clonotype was found a few times. This chain uses TRBV15 with TRBJ2-5, with D possibly matching TRBD2 (6 bases). Germline CDR1 is LNHNV and CDR2 is YYDKDF (reference sequence). Trimming stripped 4 bases from V and 3 bases from J, with 15 bases between. This CDR3 spans 15 amino acids. The DNA for the CDR3 is TGTGCCACCAGCATCCCATTGGGAGGTAAAGAGACCCAGTACTTC. This translates into CATSIPLGGKETQYF.

The CDR3 DNA reads as TGTGCCATCAGTCCCGGGGCGGCGGGGAGCTACGAGCAGTACTTC. Its protein product is CAISPGAAGSYEQYF. The V call is TRBV10-3, the J call TRBJ2-7; D might be TRBD2 (6 bases). Germline loops: CDR1 ENHRY, CDR2 SYGVKD. V lost 5 bases and J lost 3, with 17 bases in between. The CDR3 totals 15 residues.

The V and J genes are TRBV14 and TRBJ1-6; no reliable D call. V lost 0 bases and J 6 bases, leaving 9 bases between the germline ends. Germline CDR1 is SGHDN and CDR2 is FVKESK. The length of the CDR3 is 15 residues. In DNA form, the CDR3 reads TGTGCCAGCAGCCAAGATGCCAGGAGTAATTCACCCCTCCACTTT. Translated: CASSQDARSNSPLHF.

This rearrangement joins TRBV6-2 or TRBV6-3 to TRBJ2-7; D is uncertain. Deletions cut 2 bases from V and 3 bases from J, with 8 bases between. The CDR3 sequence is 13 residues long. Germline V gene sequence: CDR1 MNHEY, CDR2 SVGEGT. In nucleotides, the CDR3 is TGTGCCAGCAGTTACGTCGCAGACTACGAGCAGTACTTC. Amino acids: CASSYVADYEQYF.

The rearrangement uses TRBV7-8 and TRBJ2-7; 9 bases align to TRBD1. CDR1 is SGHVS, CDR2 FQNEAQ, per germline. V was clipped by 4 bases and J by 6 bases; unmatched bases: 7. The CDR3 length is 14 residues. CDR3 DNA sequence: TGTGCCAGCAGCTACGGACAGGGGTCTAGCGAGCAGTACTTC. This codes for CASSYGQGSSEQYF.

This clonotype was detected ten times or more. The chain recombines TRBV25-1 with TRBJ2-7; TRBD1 or TRBD2 may be the D gene (5 bases each). The CDR3 length is 15 residues. Germline V CDR1 and CDR2: MGHDK, SYGVNS. V was pared by 3 bases and J by 0 bases, with 12 bases between. Written as DNA, the CDR3 is TGTGCCAGCAGTGACCTCGCTGGGACCTCCTACGAGCAGTACTTC. Protein product: CASSDLAGTSYEQYF.

The CDR3 is CASSLVTGAYNEQFF. CDR3 nucleotides: TGTGCCAGCAGCTTGGTTACAGGGGCCTACAATGAGCAGTTCTTC. The chain is built from TRBV5-4 and TRBJ2-1, with TRBD1 matching over 7 bases. V dropped 0 bases and J dropped 2; count of bases not matched to a gene: 2. The CDR3 runs 15 residues. Germline lookup yields CDR1 SGHNT and CDR2 YYREEE (reference sequence).

V gene TRBV28 combines with J gene TRBJ1-5; D is uncertain. Germline V gives CDR1 MDHEN, CDR2 SYDVKM. Trimming cost V 7 bases and J 0 bases, with 16 bases left between them. The CDR3 runs to 16 residues. CDR3 coding DNA: TGTGCCAGCACCTACCAAGGACGATATAGCAATCAGCCCCAGCATTTT. The encoded protein is CASTYQGRYSNQPQHF.

This clonotype was seen only a few times. The chain has TRBV30 and TRBJ1-2; D ambiguous. The germline V gene has CDR1 GTSNPN and CDR2 SVGIG (reference sequence). Trimming took 2 bases from V and 8 from J, leaving 12 bases between them. The CDR3 totals 12 residues. CDR3 residues: CAWSSSPAGYTF. The CDR3, as DNA: TGTGCCTGGAGTAGCTCACCGGCGGGCTACACCTTC.

The chain links TRBV25-1 to TRBJ2-7; either TRBD1 or TRBD2 may fit D (5 bases each). The CDR3 is 13 residues long. Trimming removed 7 bases at V and 4 bases at J, with 14 bases between. Germline CDR1 is MGHDK and CDR2 is SYGVNS. The CDR3 sequence: CASISRDGYEQYF. As DNA, the CDR3 is TGTGCCAGCATAAGCAGGGACGGGTACGAGCAGTACTTC.

This clonotype was seen at least ten times. The genes are TRBV9 and TRBJ1-6; D is ambiguous. With 2 bases removed from V and 4 bases from J, the gap between germline ends came to 16 bases. Germline V CDR1 and CDR2: SGDLS, YYNGEE. The CDR3 runs to 17 residues. CDR3 sequence (DNA): TGTGCCAGCAGCGTTTCTTCAGGACCCGCGTATAATTCACCCCTCCACTTT. Translating gives CASSVSSGPAYNSPLHF.

The gene calls are TRBV10-3 and TRBJ1-6; D might be TRBD1 (6 bases). The CDR3 runs 15 residues. Germline V gene lookup returns CDR1 ENHRY and CDR2 SYGVKD. V lost 6 bases, J lost 8 bases, and 17 bases lay in between. CDR3 sequence (DNA): TGTGCCATCAGCGCCTTTGGGGGGCAAGATTCACCCCTCCACTTT. Protein: CAISAFGGQDSPLHF.

Concerning this clonotype: At one end, the junction sequence differs from germline, possibly due to a read error. The rearrangement links TRBV12-3 or TRBV12-4 to TRBJ1-2; a possible D gene is TRBD1 (6 bases). The CDR3 runs 13 residues. CDR3 amino acids: CASRTPGAKGYTF. For the CDR3, the DNA is TGTGCTAGCAGGACCCCAGGGGCTAAAGGCTACACCTTC.

The CDR3 bases are TGTGCCAGCAGGGGGGGTTCCCATGAGCAGTTCTTC. Translating it yields CASRGGSHEQFF. This chain connects TRBV7-9 to TRBJ2-1, with D possibly matching TRBD2 (6 bases). The V and J ends lost 6 bases and 8 bases respectively, with 11 bases between them. CDR3 length: 12 amino acids. Germline lookup yields CDR1 SEHNR and CDR2 FQNEAQ (reference sequence). The complete variable domain, with remaining parts taken from reference TRBV7-9 and TRBJ2-1, reads DTGVSQNPRHKITKRGQNVTFRCDPISEHNRLYWYRQTLGQGPEFLTYFQNEAQLEKSRLLSDRFSAERPKGSFSTLEIQRTEQGDSAMYLCASRGGSHEQFFGPGTRLTVL.

V and J are TRBV10-3 and TRBJ1-5; maybe TRBD1 (5 bases). Germline-derived CDR1 and CDR2 are ENHRY and SYGVKD. V lost 3 bases and J 2 bases, leaving 11 bases between the germline ends. This CDR3 contains 15 residues. Here the CDR3 DNA reads TGTGCCATCAGTGAAGGGCAGGGAGGCAATCAGCCCCAGCATTTT. It yields the protein CAISEGQGGNQPQHF.

V gene TRBV6-6 combines with J gene TRBJ2-1; a possible D gene is TRBD2 (6 bases). V was trimmed by 4 bases and J by 2 bases, leaving 12 bases between them. The CDR3 totals 15 residues. The germline gives CDR1 MNHNY, CDR2 SVGAGI (reference sequence). CDR3 residues: CASSSLGEAYNEQFF. The CDR3 DNA reads as TGTGCCAGCAGTTCACTGGGGGAGGCCTACAATGAGCAGTTCTTC.

The gene calls are TRBV12-5 and TRBJ1-6; D is unresolved. The germline gives CDR1 LGHNT, CDR2 FRNRAP. The CDR3 extends over 14 amino acids. Trimming shortened V by 5 bases and J by 6 bases, and 11 bases separated the two germline ends. CDR3 sequence reads: CASGLNSANSPLHF. Written as DNA, the CDR3 is TGTGCTAGTGGTCTCAATTCGGCTAATTCACCCCTCCACTTT.

This clonotype appeared many times. The chain joins TRBV15 to TRBJ2-7; a weak D match, TRBD1 (6 bases). V was pared by 1 base and J by 0 bases, with 10 bases between. The length of the CDR3 is 15 residues. Germline V gives CDR1 LNHNV, CDR2 YYDKDF (reference sequence). The CDR3 DNA reads TGTGCCACCAGCAGAGGGTTACAGGGCTCCTACGAGCAGTACTTC. It is translated as CATSRGLQGSYEQYF.

There are many counts of this clonotype. The gene calls are TRBV19 and TRBJ2-6; 9 nucleotides match TRBD1. J lost 1 base, V lost 11 bases, and 9 bases had no gene match. Looked up from germline, CDR1 is LNHDA and CDR2 is SQIVND (reference sequence). CDR3 length equals 16 residues. The CDR3 sequence is CASGTGTLSGANVLTF. CDR3 bases: TGTGCCTCGGGGACAGGGACACTGTCTGGGGCCAACGTCCTGACTTTC.

The chain links TRBV5-6 to TRBJ2-7; 8 bases match TRBD1. The CDR3 has 15 amino acids. Trimming removed 4 bases from V and 3 bases from J; junction bases left unmatched: 9. Germline CDR1 and CDR2: SGHDT and YYEEEE. The CDR3 here is CASSLLDREIYEQYF. The CDR3 DNA sequence: TGTGCCAGCAGCCTTCTGGACAGGGAAATCTACGAGCAGTACTTC.

The chain combines TRBV20-1 with TRBJ2-3; weak D call: TRBD2 (5 bases). Per the germline V gene, CDR1 is DFQATT and CDR2 is SNEGSKA (reference sequence). With 6 bases removed from V and 4 bases from J, the gap between germline ends came to 8 bases. The CDR3 is made up of 11 amino acids. The CDR3 is CSAWRPDTQYF. CDR3 bases: TGCAGTGCATGGAGGCCAGATACGCAGTATTTT.

This clonotype was observed at least ten times. The rearrangement joins TRBV6-1 to TRBJ2-5; 7 bases map to TRBD2. CDR1 and CDR2 from the germline V gene are MNHNS and SASEGT. The CDR3 is 13 amino acids. V lost 6 bases to trimming and J lost 5 bases; unmatched junction nucleotides: 6. The CDR3 protein is CASSRDYRETQYF. The CDR3 region has the DNA TGTGCCAGCAGCCGGGACTATCGGGAGACCCAGTACTTC.

V gene TRBV24-1 combines with J gene TRBJ2-1, with TRBD1 matching over 10 bases. CDR1 and CDR2 (germline): KGHDR, SFDVKD. The length of the CDR3 is 17 residues. Trimming took 6 bases from V and 2 from J; bases not matched to a gene: 9. The CDR3 reads CATSPSGTGATYNEQFF. CDR3 coding DNA: TGTGCCACCAGTCCCTCCGGGACAGGGGCAACCTACAATGAGCAGTTCTTC.

This clonotype was recorded at least ten times. V usage is TRBV19 and J usage is TRBJ2-1; D perhaps matches TRBD2 (5 bases). Trimming left V 5 bases short and J 4 bases short, with 18 bases between. The CDR3 contains 16 residues. The V gene's germline CDR1 is LNHDA and CDR2 SQIVND (reference sequence). DNA of the CDR3: TGTGCCAGTAGTTCCTCCCGGGATAGGCTATACAATGAGCAGTTCTTC. Protein sequence: CASSSSRDRLYNEQFF.